This T cell receptor (beta chain) is from a study of cytomegalovirus exposure and HLA in healthy donors. Overall study context: Falling in the Caucasian-associated ancestry cluster were 81% of approximately 410 genotyped donors.

Study-level points and caveats: Analyzed later, most CMV-associated TCR beta chains appeared HLA-restricted.

The CDR3 runs to 16 residues. Germline CDR1 reads SGHAT; CDR2 reads FQNNGV. Researchers ran the PCR with 60 Vbeta and 13 Jbeta primers. In the original workflow: There were some 87 million unique TCR beta chains by a later count, and about 12 million of them were shared. Measured with immunoSEQ multiplex PCR; TCRdb has only the in-frame clones, and not every one. The V and J calls and clone size come from that table; D and trimming were worked out from the DNA. This sample has approximately 79,000 clones; 74% occur once, and the top ten carry more than 8%. Turning to this clone: The antigen remains unidentified. Its ends do not fully match the called genes, so a read error is possible.

This TCR was sampled from a man aged 40-49 years in good health and CMV-seropositive. The sequenced sample consisted of PBMCs. This chain uses TRBV11-2 with TRBJ1-2, with 7 nucleotides matching TRBD1. The CDR3 bases are TGTGCCAGCAGCTTAACTCCTACACAGGCAGTAGGGGGCTACCCCTTC. This codes for CASSLTPTQAVGGYPF.